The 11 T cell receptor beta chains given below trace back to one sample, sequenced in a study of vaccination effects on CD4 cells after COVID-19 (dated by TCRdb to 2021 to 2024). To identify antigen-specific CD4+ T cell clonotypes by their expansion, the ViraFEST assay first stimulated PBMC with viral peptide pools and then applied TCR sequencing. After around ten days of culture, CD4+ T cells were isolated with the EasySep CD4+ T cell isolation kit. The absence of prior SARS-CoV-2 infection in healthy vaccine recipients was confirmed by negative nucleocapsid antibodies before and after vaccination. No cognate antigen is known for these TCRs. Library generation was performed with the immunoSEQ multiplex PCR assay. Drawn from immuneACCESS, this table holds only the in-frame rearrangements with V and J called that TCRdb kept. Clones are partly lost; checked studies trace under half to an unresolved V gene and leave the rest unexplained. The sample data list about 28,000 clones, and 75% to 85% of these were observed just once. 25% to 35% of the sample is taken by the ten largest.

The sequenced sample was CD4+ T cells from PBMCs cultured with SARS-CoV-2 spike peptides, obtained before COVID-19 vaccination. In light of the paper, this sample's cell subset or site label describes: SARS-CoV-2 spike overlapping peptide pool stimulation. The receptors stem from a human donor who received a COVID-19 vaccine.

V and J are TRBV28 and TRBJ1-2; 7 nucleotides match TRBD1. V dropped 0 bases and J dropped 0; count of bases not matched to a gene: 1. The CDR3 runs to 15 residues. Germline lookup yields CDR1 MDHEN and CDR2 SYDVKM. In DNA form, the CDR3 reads TGTGCCAGCAGTTTATGGGGACAGCCTAACTATGGCTACACCTTC. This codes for CASSLWGQPNYGYTF.

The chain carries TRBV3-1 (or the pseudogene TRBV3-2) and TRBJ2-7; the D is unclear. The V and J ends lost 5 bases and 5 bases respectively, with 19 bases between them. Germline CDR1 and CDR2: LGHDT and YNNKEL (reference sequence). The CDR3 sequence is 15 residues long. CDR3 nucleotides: TGTGCCAGCAGCGCCCGGAAGAGCGCGAACCACGAGCAGTACTTC. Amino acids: CASSARKSANHEQYF.

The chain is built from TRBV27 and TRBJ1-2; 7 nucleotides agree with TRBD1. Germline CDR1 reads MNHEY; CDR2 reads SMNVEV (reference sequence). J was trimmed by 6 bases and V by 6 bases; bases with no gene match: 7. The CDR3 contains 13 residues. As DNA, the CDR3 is TGTGCCAGCAGCCTACAGGGGCGGAATGGCTACACCTTC. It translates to CASSLQGRNGYTF.

DNA of the CDR3: TGCGCCAGCAGTGATTTCGCCGGGGGTAGCACAGATACGCAGTATTTT. It translates to CASSDFAGGSTDTQYF. This chain connects TRBV10-1 to TRBJ2-3; a possible D gene is TRBD2 (6 bases). The CDR3 sequence is 16 residues long. Germline V gives CDR1 WNHNN, CDR2 SYGVQD (reference sequence). Trimming removed 3 bases at V and 0 bases at J, with 13 bases between.

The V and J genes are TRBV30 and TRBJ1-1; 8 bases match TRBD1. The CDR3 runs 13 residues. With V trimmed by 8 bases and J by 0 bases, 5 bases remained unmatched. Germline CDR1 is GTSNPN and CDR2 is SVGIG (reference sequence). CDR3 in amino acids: CASGTGMNTEAFF. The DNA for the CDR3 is TGTGCCAGTGGGACAGGCATGAACACTGAAGCTTTCTTT.

The CDR3 coding sequence is TGCAGTGCCCTGGACTTGCCGGAGCAGTACTTC. This gives the protein CSALDLPEQYF. The V and J genes are TRBV20-1 and TRBJ2-7, with a possible D match to TRBD2 (5 bases). The germline V and J ends were trimmed by 6 bases and 7 bases, with 13 bases remaining between them. CDR1 and CDR2 from the germline V gene are DFQATT and SNEGSKA (reference sequence). This CDR3 region has 11 residues.

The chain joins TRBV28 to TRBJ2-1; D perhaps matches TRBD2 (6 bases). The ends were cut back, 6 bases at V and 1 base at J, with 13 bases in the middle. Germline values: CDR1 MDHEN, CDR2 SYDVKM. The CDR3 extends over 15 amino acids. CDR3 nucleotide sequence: TGTGCCAGCAGCGCTCTAGCGCGATCCTACAATGAGCAGTTCTTC. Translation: CASSALARSYNEQFF.

This CDR3 is CASSSRDGSYEQYF. The CDR3 DNA is TGTGCCAGCAGTTCCCGGGACGGATCTTACGAGCAGTACTTC. The chain links TRBV6-6 to TRBJ2-7; either TRBD1 or TRBD2 may supply D (5 bases each). Per germline, CDR1 MNHNY and CDR2 SVGAGI (reference sequence). Trimming left V 4 bases short and J 4 bases short, with 14 bases between. The CDR3 loop spans 14 amino acids.

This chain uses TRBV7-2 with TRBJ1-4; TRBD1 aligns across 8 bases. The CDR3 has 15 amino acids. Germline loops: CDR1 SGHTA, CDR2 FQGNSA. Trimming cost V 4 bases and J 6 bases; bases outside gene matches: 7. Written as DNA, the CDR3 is TGTGCCAGCAGCTCCCAGACAGGGGTAGATGAAAAACTGTTTTTT. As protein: CASSSQTGVDEKLFF.

In nucleotides, the CDR3 is TGTGCCAGCAGCGCCGGGACTAGCGCCTACAATGAGCAGTTCTTC. Translated, it gives CASSAGTSAYNEQFF. The chain joins TRBV7-9 to TRBJ2-1; 10 bases are shared with TRBD2. This CDR3 comprises 15 residues. J was trimmed by 2 bases and V by 5 bases; bases with no gene match: 3. Germline-derived CDR1 and CDR2 are SEHNR and FQNEAQ (reference sequence).

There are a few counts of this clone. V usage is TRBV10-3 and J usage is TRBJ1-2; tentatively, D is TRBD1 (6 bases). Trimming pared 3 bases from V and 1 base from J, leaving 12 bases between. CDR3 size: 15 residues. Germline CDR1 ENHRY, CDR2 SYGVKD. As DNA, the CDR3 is TGTGCCATCAGTGAAAGGGGGGCCCTTAACTATGGCTACACCTTC. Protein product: CAISERGALNYGYTF.